This TCR beta chain originates from a study of radiation and T cells in renal cell carcinoma. Study context: Nephrectomy followed 15 Gy stereotactic body radiation by 4 weeks. The study, taken as a whole, reports: Top tumor clonotypes rose in blood 2 weeks post-radiation, then contracted.

Germline V gene sequence: CDR1 SGHRS, CDR2 YFSETQ. This CDR3 is built from 15 residues. With 1 base removed from V and 6 bases from J, the gap between germline ends came to 16 bases. About this clone: Antigen unknown.

Some clones are missing from TCRdb's copy, which holds only in-frame ones; the method was immunoSEQ multiplex PCR. The sample yields some 150,000 clones, 75% to 90% seen once. The time point here: baseline pretreatment blood. Treatment denoted: 15 Gy SBRT to primary tumor, nephrectomy 4 weeks later. Radiation-treated patients gave blood at baseline, week 2 and week 4. The tumor was a clear cell renal cell carcinoma. The chain joins TRBV5-1 to TRBJ1-2; no reliable D call. Sequences were derived from blood, sampled from a patient whose treatment included radiotherapy and nephrectomy. The sequence derives from a woman aged 45-60 years with renal cell carcinoma. CDR3 in DNA: TGCGCCAGCAGCTTGTCCGCGACTGGGAATGATGGCTACACCTTC. This sequence encodes CASSLSATGNDGYTF.